This T cell receptor (beta chain) is drawn from a study of molecular identifiers for immune sequencing clone quantification. General study points: Over 98% of CMV-specific effector molecules, but under 1% of naive ones, were in clones above 20 copies. Shared barcodes on identical TCR molecules could underestimate the sizes of highly expanded clones.

Previously reported methods and listed TCR primers produced the bulk TCR libraries. MiXCR was run by TCRdb on the PCR reads, yielding one entry per CDR3 protein. The sample shows fewer than 350,000 distinct CDR3 sequences, about 21% of them seen only once. Sorting defined naive CD8 T cells as CD8+CD4-CCR7+CD45RA+. This clonotype was counted at least ten times. Its specificity is unknown. The sequence derives from a human donor in good health. Some libraries in this study had Jurkat cell RNA spiked in. The sample was naive CD8+ T cells from blood, with Jurkat cell RNA spiked in. The subset denotes: FACS-sorted CD8+CD4-CCR7+CD45RA+ naive T cells.

CDR3 in DNA: TGTGCCAGCAGCCCCGACGGTCTTCTCCGAGATACGCAGTATTTT. Protein sequence: CASSPDGLLRDTQYF. The V call is TRBV3-1, the J call TRBJ2-3; D not certain. This CDR3 comprises 15 residues. Germline V gene data show CDR1 as LGHDT and CDR2 as YNNKEL (reference sequence). Deletions cut 4 bases from V and 5 bases from J, with 16 bases between.